This TCR beta chain comes out of a study of blood T cell repertoires in COVID-19. Turning to the study itself: Collection of acute and convalescent COVID-19 samples took place in the United States, Italy and Spain. In each case, the material was cDNA or gDNA derived from T cells, B-cell-depleted T cells, or PBMCs.

In the authors' methods: How many nucleated cells were present was estimated from reference gene primer amplification. Produced via immunoSEQ multiplex PCR; TCRdb's table is partial and in-frame only. The D gene and trimming were derived from the DNA, and the V and J assignments and clone size from that table. The table lists fewer than 200,000 clones, 65% to 90% of them singletons, with roughly 9.1% in the top ten. The germline V gene has CDR1 WSHSY and CDR2 SAAADI. The V end lost 6 bases, the J end lost 8 bases, and 11 bases lay between the germline ends. The CDR3 is 12 residues long. The specimen was peripheral blood. The chain combines TRBV10-2 with TRBJ2-1; D is unclear. This TCR was recovered from a man in his fifties or sixties with active or convalescent COVID-19. CDR3 loop: CASSFSPDEQFF. For the CDR3, the DNA is TGCGCCAGCAGCTTTAGTCCCGATGAGCAGTTCTTC.